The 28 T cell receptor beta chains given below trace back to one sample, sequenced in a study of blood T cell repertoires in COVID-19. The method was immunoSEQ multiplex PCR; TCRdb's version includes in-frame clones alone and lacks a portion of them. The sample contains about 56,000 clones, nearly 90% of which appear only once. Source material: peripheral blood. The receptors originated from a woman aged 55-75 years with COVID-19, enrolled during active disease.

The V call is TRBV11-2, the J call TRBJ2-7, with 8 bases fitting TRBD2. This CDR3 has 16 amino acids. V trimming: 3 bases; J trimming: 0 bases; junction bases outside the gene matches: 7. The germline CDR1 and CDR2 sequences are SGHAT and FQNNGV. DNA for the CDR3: TGTGCCAGCAGCTTTTCGTCGGGGGGGACCTCCTACGAGCAGTACTTC. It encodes CASSFSSGGTSYEQYF.

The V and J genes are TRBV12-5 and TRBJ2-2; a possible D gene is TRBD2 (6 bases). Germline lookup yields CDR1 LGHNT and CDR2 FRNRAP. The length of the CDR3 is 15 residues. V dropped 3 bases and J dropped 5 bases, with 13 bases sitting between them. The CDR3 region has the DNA TGTGCTAGTGGTTTTACCGCGGGAAGGACCGGGGAGCTGTTTTTT. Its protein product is CASGFTAGRTGELFF.

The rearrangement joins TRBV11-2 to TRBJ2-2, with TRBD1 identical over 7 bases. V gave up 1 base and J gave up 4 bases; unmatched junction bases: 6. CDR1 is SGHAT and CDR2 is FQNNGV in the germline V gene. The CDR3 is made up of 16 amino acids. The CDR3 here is CASSLVGQGVTGELFF. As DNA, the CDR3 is TGTGCCAGCAGCTTAGTAGGGCAGGGGGTCACCGGGGAGCTGTTTTTT. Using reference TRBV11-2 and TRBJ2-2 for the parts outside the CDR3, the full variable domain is EAGVAQSPRYKIIEKRQSVAFWCNPISGHATLYWYQQILGQGPKLLIQFQNNGVVDDSQLPKDRFSAERLKGVDSTLKIQPAKLEDSAVYLCASSLVGQGVTGELFFGEGSRLTVL.

The CDR3 bases are TGCGCCAGCAGCCAAGAATTAGTGATGGGACAGGGGCCGAATACGCAGTATTTT. Its translation is CASSQELVMGQGPNTQYF. This chain uses TRBV4-3 with TRBJ2-3, with 10 bases fitting TRBD1. With V trimmed by 0 bases and J by 7 bases, 13 bases remained unmatched. CDR3 length: 18 amino acids. Per the germline V gene, CDR1 is LGHNA and CDR2 is YSLEER.

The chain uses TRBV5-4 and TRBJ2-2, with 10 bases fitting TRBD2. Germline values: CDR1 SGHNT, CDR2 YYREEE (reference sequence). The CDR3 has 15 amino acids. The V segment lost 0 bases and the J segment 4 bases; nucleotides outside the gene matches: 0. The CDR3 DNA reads TGTGCCAGCAGCTTGGGACTAGCGGGCACCGGGGAGCTGTTTTTT. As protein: CASSLGLAGTGELFF.

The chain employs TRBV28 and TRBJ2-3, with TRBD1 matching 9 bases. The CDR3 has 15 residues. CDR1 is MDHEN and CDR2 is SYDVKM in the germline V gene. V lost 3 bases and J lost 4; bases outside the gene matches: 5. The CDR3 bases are TGTGCCAGCAGTTTCTCGGACAGGGGAGCAGATACGCAGTATTTT. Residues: CASSFSDRGADTQYF. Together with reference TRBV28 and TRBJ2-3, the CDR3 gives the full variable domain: DVKVTQSSRYLVKRTGEKVFLECVQDMDHENMFWYRQDPGLGLRLIYFSYDVKMKEKGDIPEGYSVSREKKERFSLILESASTNQTSMYLCASSFSDRGADTQYFGPGTRLTVL.

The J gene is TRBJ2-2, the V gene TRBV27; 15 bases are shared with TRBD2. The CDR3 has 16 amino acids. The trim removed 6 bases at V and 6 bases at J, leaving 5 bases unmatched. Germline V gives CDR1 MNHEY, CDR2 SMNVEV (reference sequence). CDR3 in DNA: TGTGCCAGCAGAAGTGGGACTAGCGGGAGGTCCGGGGAGCTGTTTTTT. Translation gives CASRSGTSGRSGELFF.

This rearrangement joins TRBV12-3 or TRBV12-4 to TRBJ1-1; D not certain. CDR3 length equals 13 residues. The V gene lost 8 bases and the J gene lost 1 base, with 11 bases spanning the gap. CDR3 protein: CASSAGPNTEAFF. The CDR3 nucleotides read TGTGCCAGCTCAGCGGGCCCGAACACTGAAGCTTTCTTT.

CDR3 loop: CASSRQGPPENEKLFF. The CDR3 coding sequence is TGTGCCAGCTCACGACAGGGGCCCCCCGAAAATGAAAAACTGTTTTTT. The chain employs TRBV18 and TRBJ1-4; TRBD1 matches 8 bases. The germline V gene has CDR1 KGHSH and CDR2 LQKENI. The V and J ends lost 4 bases and 5 bases, in that order; junction bases with no gene match: 9. CDR3 length equals 16 residues.

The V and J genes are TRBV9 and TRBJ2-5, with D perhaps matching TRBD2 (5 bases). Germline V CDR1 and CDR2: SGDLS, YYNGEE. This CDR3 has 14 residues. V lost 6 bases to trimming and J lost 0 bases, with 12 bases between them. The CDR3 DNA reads TGTGCCAGCACTCCGACGGGGTACCAAGAGACCCAGTACTTC. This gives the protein CASTPTGYQETQYF.

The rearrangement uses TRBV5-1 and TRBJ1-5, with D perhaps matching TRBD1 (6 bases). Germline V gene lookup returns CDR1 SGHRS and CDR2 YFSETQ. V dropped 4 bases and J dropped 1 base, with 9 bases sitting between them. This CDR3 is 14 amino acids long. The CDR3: CASSPGHSNQPQHF. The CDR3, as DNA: TGCGCCAGCAGCCCGGGACACAGCAATCAGCCCCAGCATTTT.

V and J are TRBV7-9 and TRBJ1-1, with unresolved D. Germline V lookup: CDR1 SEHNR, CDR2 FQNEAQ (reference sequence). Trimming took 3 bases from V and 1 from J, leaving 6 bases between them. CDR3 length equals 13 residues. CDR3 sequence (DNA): TGTGCCAGCAGCTTCGGTGAGAACACTGAAGCTTTCTTT. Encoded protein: CASSFGENTEAFF. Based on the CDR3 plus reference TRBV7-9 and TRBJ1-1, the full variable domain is DTGVSQNPRHKITKRGQNVTFRCDPISEHNRLYWYRQTLGQGPEFLTYFQNEAQLEKSRLLSDRFSAERPKGSFSTLEIQRTEQGDSAMYLCASSFGENTEAFFGQGTRLTVV.

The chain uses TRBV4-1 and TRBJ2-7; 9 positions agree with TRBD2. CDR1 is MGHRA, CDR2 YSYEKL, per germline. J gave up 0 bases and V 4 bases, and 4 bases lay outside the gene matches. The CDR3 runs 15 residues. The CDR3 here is CASSPNSGSSYEQYF. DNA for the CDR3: TGCGCCAGCAGCCCGAATAGCGGGAGCTCCTACGAGCAGTACTTC.

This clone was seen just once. CDR3 DNA sequence: TGCAGCAGTACAGGGGCGGTAGGCCAAGAGACCCAGTACTTC. As protein: CSSTGAVGQETQYF. The chain carries TRBV29-1 and TRBJ2-5, with 7 bases aligning to TRBD1. Trimming at V came to 8 bases and at J to 1 base, leaving 10 bases not matched to a gene. The CDR3 totals 14 residues. Germline CDR1 is SQVTM and CDR2 is ANQGSEA. Based on the CDR3 plus reference TRBV29-1 and TRBJ2-5, the full variable domain is SAVISQKPSRDICQRGTSLTIQCQVDSQVTMMFWYRQQPGQSLTLIATANQGSEATYESGFVIDKFPISRPNLTFSTLTVSNMSPEDSSIYLCSSTGAVGQETQYFGPGTRLLVL.

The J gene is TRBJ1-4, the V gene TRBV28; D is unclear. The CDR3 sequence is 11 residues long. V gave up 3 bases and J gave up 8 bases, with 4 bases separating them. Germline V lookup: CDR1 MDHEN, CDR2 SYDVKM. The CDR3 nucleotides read TGTGCCAGCAGTTTTAGAGAAAAACTGTTTTTT. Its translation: CASSFREKLFF.

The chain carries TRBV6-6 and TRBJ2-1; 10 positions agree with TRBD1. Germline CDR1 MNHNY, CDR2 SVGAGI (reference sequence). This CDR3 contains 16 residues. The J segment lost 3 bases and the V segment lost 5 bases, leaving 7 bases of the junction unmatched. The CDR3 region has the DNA TGTGCCAGCAGTCAATCCGGGACAGGGGTCTACAATGAGCAGTTCTTC. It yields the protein CASSQSGTGVYNEQFF.

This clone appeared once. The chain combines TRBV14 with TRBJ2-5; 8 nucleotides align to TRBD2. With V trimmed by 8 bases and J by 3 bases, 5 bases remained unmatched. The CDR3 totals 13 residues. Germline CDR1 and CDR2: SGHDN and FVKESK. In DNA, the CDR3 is TGTGCCAGCCGAGCGGGAGCTAAAGAGACCCAGTACTTC. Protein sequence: CASRAGAKETQYF.

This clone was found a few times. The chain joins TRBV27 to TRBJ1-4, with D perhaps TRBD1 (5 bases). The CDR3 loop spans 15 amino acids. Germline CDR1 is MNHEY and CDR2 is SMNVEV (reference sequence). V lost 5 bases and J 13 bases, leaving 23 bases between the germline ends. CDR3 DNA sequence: TGTGCCAGCAGTCCAACAGGAATTTATCTGTCAGTACTGTTTTTT. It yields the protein CASSPTGIYLSVLFF.

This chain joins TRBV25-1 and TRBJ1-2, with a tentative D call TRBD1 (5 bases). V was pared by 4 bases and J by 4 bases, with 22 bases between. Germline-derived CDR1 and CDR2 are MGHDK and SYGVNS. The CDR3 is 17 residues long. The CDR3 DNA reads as TGTGCCAGCAGTGCCCCCGCAGGGCTCGGGTTGGCCTATGGCTACACCTTC. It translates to CASSAPAGLGLAYGYTF.

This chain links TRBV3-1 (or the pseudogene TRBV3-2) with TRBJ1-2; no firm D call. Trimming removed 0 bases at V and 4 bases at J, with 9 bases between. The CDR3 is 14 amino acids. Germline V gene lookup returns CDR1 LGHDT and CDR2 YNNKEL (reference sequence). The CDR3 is CASSQDTQLYGYTF. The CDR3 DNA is TGTGCCAGCAGCCAAGATACACAGCTCTATGGCTACACCTTC.

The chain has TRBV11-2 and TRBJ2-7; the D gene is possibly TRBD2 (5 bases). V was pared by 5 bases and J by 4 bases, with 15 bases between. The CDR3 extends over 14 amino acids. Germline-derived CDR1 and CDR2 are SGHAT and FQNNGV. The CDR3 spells CASSPLRELYEQYF. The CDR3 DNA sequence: TGTGCCAGCAGCCCCTTGAGGGAGCTTTACGAGCAGTACTTC.

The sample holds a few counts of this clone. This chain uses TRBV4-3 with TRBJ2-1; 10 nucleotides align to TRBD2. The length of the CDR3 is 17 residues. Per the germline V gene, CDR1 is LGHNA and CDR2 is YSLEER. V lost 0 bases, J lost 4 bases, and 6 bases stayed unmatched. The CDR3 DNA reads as TGCGCCAGCAGCCAAGAAGGGTCACTAGCGGGATACAATGAGCAGTTCTTC. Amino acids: CASSQEGSLAGYNEQFF.

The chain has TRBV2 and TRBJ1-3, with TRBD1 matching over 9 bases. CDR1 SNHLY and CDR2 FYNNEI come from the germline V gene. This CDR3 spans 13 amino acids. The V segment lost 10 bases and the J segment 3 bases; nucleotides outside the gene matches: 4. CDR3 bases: TGTGCCAACAGGGGGCTCAGTGGAAACACCATATATTTT. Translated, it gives CANRGLSGNTIYF.

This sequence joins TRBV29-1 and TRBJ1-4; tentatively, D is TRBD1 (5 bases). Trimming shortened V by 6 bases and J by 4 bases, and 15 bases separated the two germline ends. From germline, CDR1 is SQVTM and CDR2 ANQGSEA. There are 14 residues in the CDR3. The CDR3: CSVALRGINEKLFF. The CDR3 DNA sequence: TGCAGCGTAGCCCTACGGGGGATTAATGAAAAACTGTTTTTT.

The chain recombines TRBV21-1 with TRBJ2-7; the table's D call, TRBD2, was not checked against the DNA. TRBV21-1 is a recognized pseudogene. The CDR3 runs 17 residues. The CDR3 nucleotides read TGTGCCAGCAGCAAGTTGGGAAATAGGACTAGCAACTACGAGCAGTACTTC. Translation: CASSKLGNRTSNYEQYF.

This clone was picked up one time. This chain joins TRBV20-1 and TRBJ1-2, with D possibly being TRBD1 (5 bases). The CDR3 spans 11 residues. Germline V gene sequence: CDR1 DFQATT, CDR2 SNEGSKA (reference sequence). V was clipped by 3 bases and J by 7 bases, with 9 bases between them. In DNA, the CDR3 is TGCAGTGCTAGGTCCGGGGGTGGCTACACCTTC. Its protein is CSARSGGGYTF.

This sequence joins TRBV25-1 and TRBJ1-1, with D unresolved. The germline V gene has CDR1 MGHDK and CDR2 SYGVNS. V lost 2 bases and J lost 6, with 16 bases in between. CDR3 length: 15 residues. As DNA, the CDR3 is TGTGCCAGCAGTGAAATGGCTCTGGGAGTTCCTGAAGCTTTCTTT. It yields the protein CASSEMALGVPEAFF. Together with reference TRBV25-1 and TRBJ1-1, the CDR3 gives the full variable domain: EADIYQTPRYLVIGTGKKITLECSQTMGHDKMYWYQQDPGMELHLIHYSYGVNSTEKGDLSSESTVSRIRTEHFPLTLESARPSHTSQYLCASSEMALGVPEAFFGQGTRLTVV.

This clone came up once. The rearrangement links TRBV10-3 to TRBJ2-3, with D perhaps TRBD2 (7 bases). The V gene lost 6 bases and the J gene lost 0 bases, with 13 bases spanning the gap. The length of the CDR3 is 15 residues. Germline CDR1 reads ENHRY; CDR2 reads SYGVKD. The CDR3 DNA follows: TGTGCCATCAGCCGAGGGGGGGCTAGCACAGATACGCAGTATTTT. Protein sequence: CAISRGGASTDTQYF.